This T cell receptor beta chain appears in the sequencing data of a study of blood T cell repertoires in COVID-19. Study details: Researchers got acute and convalescent COVID-19 samples from the United States, Italy and Spain.

There are 20 residues in the CDR3. Trimming removed 0 bases from V and 3 bases from J, with 28 bases in between. The germline V gene has CDR1 SGHRS and CDR2 YFSETQ. In the source study's methods: Amplification of reference gene primers was used by the study to estimate nucleated cell counts. Some clones are missing from TCRdb's copy, which holds only in-frame ones; the method was immunoSEQ multiplex PCR. The D gene and trimming were derived from the DNA, and the V and J assignments and clone size from that table. The table shows under 30,000 clones, with 83% occurring only once. This receptor was obtained from a human donor in a cohort sampled during active COVID-19. Sequenced input: peripheral blood. The chain carries TRBV5-1 and TRBJ2-7; perhaps TRBD2 as D (6 bases). The CDR3 nucleotides are TGCGCCAGCAGCTTGGAAAGGCTGGAGGGGCCAGCTATTGCCAGCTACGAGCAGTACTTC. Residues: CASSLERLEGPAIASYEQYF.